This T cell receptor (beta chain) appears in the sequencing data of a study of T cell repertoires in cytomegalovirus infection. Across the study: Epitope selection comprised recently identified HLA-C-restricted CMV epitopes and well-studied HLA-B-restricted CMV epitopes. Evidence of both CMV infection and a matching HLA type came from public TCR beta signatures.

This clonotype was observed a single time. What it binds is not known. Germline assignment: CDR1 SGHKS and CDR2 YYEKEE (reference sequence). The CDR3 covers 14 residues. Trimming took 0 bases from V and 3 from J, leaving 10 bases between them. Study outcomes and limitations: What dominated the ex vivo response were HLA-C-restricted CMV-specific TCR beta clonotypes.

TCRdb independently ran MiXCR on the reads; one entry per CDR3 protein. The sample has some 700,000 distinct CDR3 sequences, around 31% seen once; the top ten hold roughly 18%. The sample here was cultured PBMCs, taken from culture after CMV antigen stimulation. The chain uses TRBV5-5 and TRBJ2-7; D uncertain. This TCR was sampled from a human donor in good health (CMV status not recorded). Some clones in this sample may be carry-over from other donors' samples. CDR3 in DNA: TGTGCCAGCAGCTTGGAGCCGCCGCGCTACGAGCAGTACTTC. Its translation: CASSLEPPRYEQYF.